This T cell receptor beta chain was documented in a study of identical twins. About this clonotype: Its target is unknown.

TCRdb reprocessed the 5' RACE reads with MiXCR, giving one entry per CDR3 protein. The profile shows fewer than 500,000 distinct CDR3 sequences, roughly an eighth of them singletons. The CDR3 contains 13 residues. V was trimmed by 5 bases and J by 16 bases, leaving 21 bases between them. Looked up from germline, CDR1 is SGHAT and CDR2 is FQNNGV. Study-wide findings and caveats: Abundant beta clonotypes from cord blood had fewer insertions, unlike memory repertoires, which showed none.

These records were also assigned to another study, of yellow fever vaccine responses in identical twins.

The sample was CD4+ T cells sorted from blood. This TCR came from a woman aged 18-30 years in good health. The rearrangement links TRBV11-2 to TRBJ2-1; D not resolved. CDR3 protein: CASSPQATPSRFF. In DNA, the CDR3 is TGTGCCAGCAGCCCCCAAGCCACTCCATCGCGTTTCTTC.